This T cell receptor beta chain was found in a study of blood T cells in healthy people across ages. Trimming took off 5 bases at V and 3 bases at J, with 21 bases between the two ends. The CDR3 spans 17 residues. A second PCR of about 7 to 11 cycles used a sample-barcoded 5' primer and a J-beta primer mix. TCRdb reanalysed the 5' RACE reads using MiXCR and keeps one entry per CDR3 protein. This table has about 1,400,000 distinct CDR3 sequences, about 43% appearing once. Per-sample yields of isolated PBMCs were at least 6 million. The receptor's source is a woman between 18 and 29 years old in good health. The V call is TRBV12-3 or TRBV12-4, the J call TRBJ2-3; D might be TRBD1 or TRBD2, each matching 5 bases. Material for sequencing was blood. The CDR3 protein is CASSMGGIRGPTDTQYF. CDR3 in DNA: TGTGCCAGCAGTATGGGCGGCATTCGGGGACCGACAGATACGCAGTATTTT.